Shown below are 24 T cell receptor beta chains from a single sample sequenced in a study of T-cell reconstitution after alpha-beta-depleted transplantation in children. The TCRbeta library incorporated unique molecular identifiers. Each CDR3 protein gets one entry after TCRdb re-called the PCR reads with MiXCR. The sample lists about 460,000 distinct CDR3 sequences, about 12% occurring once. Sequenced material: PBMCs from the stem cell graft donor, taken from the stem cell graft. Receptors originate from a human donor who donated a stem cell graft to a child with combined immunodeficiency.

The CDR3 nucleotides are TGTGCCAGCAGCGGCGGACAGGGTGGGGCCTACGAGCAGTACTTC. As protein: CASSGGQGGAYEQYF. The V gene is TRBV5-6, the J gene TRBJ2-7; 8 bases map to TRBD1. CDR3 length: 15 residues. Germline V CDR1 and CDR2: SGHDT, YYEEEE. J gave up 2 bases and V 4 bases, and 8 bases lay outside the gene matches.

The chain combines TRBV2 with TRBJ2-1, with D perhaps matching TRBD1 (5 bases). V was cut by 3 bases and J by 4 bases, with 13 bases left in between. The CDR3 consists of 15 residues. Germline-derived CDR1 and CDR2 are SNHLY and FYNNEI. CDR3 in DNA: TGTGCCAGCAGTGATAGGGGCGCCCGGTACAATGAGCAGTTCTTC. It yields the protein CASSDRGARYNEQFF.

A remark on this clonotype: A read error may produce the germline difference seen at one junction end. The chain links TRBV27 to TRBJ2-1; TRBD2 agrees at 8 bases. Germline values: CDR1 MNHEY, CDR2 SMNVEV (reference sequence). This CDR3 spans 15 amino acids. CDR3 in amino acids: CASSERGRESHDQFF. The CDR3 region has the DNA TGTGCCAGCAGTGAGCGGGGGCGAGAGTCGCATGATCAGTTCTTC.

Of note for this clonotype: A much larger clone lies one base from this, so it may be a read error. CDR3 sequence reads: CSSSEYYTGANVLTF. As DNA, the CDR3 is TGTTCCAGCAGTGAATACTACACTGGGGCCAACGTCCTGACTTTC. V usage is TRBV25-1 and J usage is TRBJ2-6; D unclear. Germline V lookup: CDR1 MGHDK, CDR2 SYGVNS. This CDR3 comprises 15 residues.

This clonotype has a handful of counts. This sequence joins TRBV7-9 and TRBJ2-3, with a tentative D call TRBD2 (7 bases). Germline values: CDR1 SEHNR, CDR2 FQNEAQ (reference sequence). V was trimmed by 4 bases and J by 6 bases, leaving 14 bases between them. The CDR3 runs to 14 residues. CDR3 protein: CASSYRGAGDTQYF. The CDR3 region has the DNA TGTGCCAGCAGCTATCGGGGGGCGGGGGATACGCAGTATTTT.

This chain joins TRBV7-2 and TRBJ2-3; possible D gene TRBD2, 5 bases. The V and J ends lost 5 bases and 6 bases respectively, with 18 bases between them. The CDR3 has 15 residues. Germline values: CDR1 SGHTA, CDR2 FQGNSA. The CDR3 sequence is CASSREDWEVDTQYF. CDR3 in DNA: TGTGCCAGCAGCAGAGAGGACTGGGAAGTTGATACGCAGTATTTT.

This clonotype was seen ten or more times. V is TRBV2 and J is TRBJ2-1, with no clear D. The CDR3 has 13 residues. CDR1 and CDR2 (germline): SNHLY, FYNNEI. V was shortened by 6 bases and J by 0 bases, with 6 bases between the two germline ends. The CDR3 region has the DNA TGTGCCAGCAGGCAGAGCTCCTACAATGAGCAGTTCTTC. Translated, it gives CASRQSSYNEQFF.

This clonotype has more than one count but fewer than ten. The chain recombines TRBV7-2 with TRBJ1-6, with D possibly TRBD1 on 5 matching bases. V dropped 1 base and J dropped 8 bases, with 18 bases sitting between them. CDR3 length equals 17 residues. CDR1 is SGHTA and CDR2 is FQGNSA in the germline V gene. The CDR3 DNA is TGTGCCAGCAGCTTAGTCCTACAGGTTCCTCTTGATTCACCCCTCCACTTT. It yields the protein CASSLVLQVPLDSPLHF. Complete variable domain (other parts from reference TRBV7-2 and TRBJ1-6): GAGVSQSPSNKVTEKGKDVELRCDPISGHTALYWYRQSLGQGLEFLIYFQGNSAPDKSGLPSDRFSAERTGGSVSTLTIQRTQQEDSAVYLCASSLVLQVPLDSPLHFGNGTRLTVT.

This clonotype was found a few times. The chain is built from TRBV5-1 and TRBJ2-5; 11 nucleotides agree with TRBD2. The V gene's germline CDR1 is SGHRS and CDR2 YFSETQ. J lost 3 bases, V lost 0 bases, and 4 bases had no gene match. This CDR3 is 16 amino acids long. The CDR3 reads CASSLGILAGEETQYF. The CDR3, as DNA: TGCGCCAGCAGCTTGGGAATACTAGCGGGAGAAGAGACCCAGTACTTC.

This clonotype was recorded at least ten times. The chain carries TRBV7-9 and TRBJ2-1, with D tentatively TRBD2 (5 bases). The CDR3 length is 15 residues. The germline V and J ends were trimmed by 8 bases and 7 bases, with 21 bases remaining between them. Germline loops: CDR1 SEHNR, CDR2 FQNEAQ (reference sequence). CDR3 residues: CASSQSRVVENEQFF. CDR3 nucleotide sequence: TGTGCCAGCTCCCAGTCGAGGGTAGTAGAAAATGAGCAGTTCTTC.

Only a few counts were recorded for this clonotype. This chain connects TRBV11-2 to TRBJ1-5; TRBD1 matches 10 bases. V lost 3 bases and J lost 3; bases outside the gene matches: 11. The CDR3 sequence is 18 residues long. Germline V CDR1 and CDR2: SGHAT, FQNNGV. CDR3 bases: TGTGCCAGCAGCTTTCGACAGGGGGCTGGTCAAGTCAATCAGCCCCAGCATTTT. Residues: CASSFRQGAGQVNQPQHF.

This chain uses TRBV12-3 or TRBV12-4 with TRBJ2-7, with D possibly matching TRBD1 (6 bases). This CDR3 contains 14 residues. Trimming shortened V by 5 bases and J by 5 bases, and 16 bases separated the two germline ends. As DNA, the CDR3 is TGTGCCAGCAGTCCCTTACAGGGTTCCCACGAGCAGTACTTC. Translated: CASSPLQGSHEQYF.

The chain carries TRBV30 and TRBJ2-1; 16 bases align to TRBD2. CDR1 and CDR2 (germline): GTSNPN, SVGIG (reference sequence). The CDR3 length is 17 residues. The J segment lost 7 bases and the V segment lost 4 bases, leaving 10 bases of the junction unmatched. DNA for the CDR3: TGTGCCTGGACACGTCGGGGACTAGCGGGAGGGAATAATGAGCAGTTCTTC. Translated, it gives CAWTRRGLAGGNNEQFF.

This clonotype was seen only a few times. J is TRBJ2-5 and V is TRBV5-1; D possibly corresponds to TRBD2 (6 bases). Germline assignment: CDR1 SGHRS and CDR2 YFSETQ. The V and J ends lost 3 bases and 4 bases respectively, with 13 bases between them. CDR3 length: 14 residues. The CDR3 DNA is TGCGCCAGCAGCTGGGGACTCCAGTCAGAGACCCAGTACTTC. This codes for CASSWGLQSETQYF. Full variable domain (missing parts from reference TRBV5-1 and TRBJ2-5): KAGVTQTPRYLIKTRGQQVTLSCSPISGHRSVSWYQQTPGQGLQFLFEYFSETQRNKGNFPGRFSGRQFSNSRSEMNVSTLELGDSALYLCASSWGLQSETQYFGPGTRLLVL.

This clonotype was counted ten times or more. The chain employs TRBV3-1 and TRBJ2-4; 8 bases align to TRBD1. The germline CDR1 and CDR2 sequences are LGHDT and YNNKEL (reference sequence). V gave up 5 bases and J gave up 4 bases; unmatched junction bases: 10. The CDR3 extends over 16 amino acids. The CDR3 here is CASSTTPDRAKNIQYF. The CDR3 nucleotides are TGTGCCAGCAGCACAACACCGGACAGGGCTAAAAACATTCAGTACTTC.

This clonotype was seen a few times. The chain is built from TRBV27 and TRBJ1-6; D unclear. Germline loops: CDR1 MNHEY, CDR2 SMNVEV (reference sequence). The CDR3 consists of 16 residues. The ends were cut back, 6 bases at V and 5 bases at J, with 17 bases in the middle. CDR3 coding DNA: TGTGCCAGCAGAACAGAACAAGGAAAACATAATTCACCCCTCCACTTT. It translates to CASRTEQGKHNSPLHF.

As regards this clonotype: At one boundary the junction diverges from the germline segment, which might be a read error. V gene TRBV7-9 combines with J gene TRBJ2-5; possible D gene TRBD1, 6 bases. The germline V gene has CDR1 SEHNR and CDR2 FQNEAQ (reference sequence). CDR3 length: 15 amino acids. Here the CDR3 DNA reads TGTGCCAGCAGCCCCCCCAAATGGGGGCAAGGGACCCAGTACTTC. The encoded protein is CASSPPKWGQGTQYF.

V usage is TRBV5-1 and J usage is TRBJ2-3; 10 bases fit TRBD2. Trimming at V came to 0 bases and at J to 4 bases, leaving 5 bases not matched to a gene. Germline V gene data show CDR1 as SGHRS and CDR2 as YFSETQ. There are 16 residues in the CDR3. The CDR3 nucleotides are TGCGCCAGCAGCTTGGGATCTAGCGGGAGCGCAGATACGCAGTATTTT. Amino acid sequence: CASSLGSSGSADTQYF.

This clonotype was counted a few times. The rearrangement links TRBV28 to TRBJ1-1, with a tentative D call TRBD1 (5 bases). The CDR3 sequence is 12 residues long. Trimming shortened V by 8 bases and J by 9 bases, and 16 bases separated the two germline ends. Germline CDR1 reads MDHEN; CDR2 reads SYDVKM. The CDR3 here is CASGRDGRKAFF. CDR3 nucleotides: TGTGCCAGCGGCCGGGACGGTAGAAAAGCTTTCTTT.

This clonotype showed up just once. The CDR3 nucleotides are TGTGCCAGCAGCGACAGGGGGCCCCATGAAAAACTGTTTTTT. Protein: CASSDRGPHEKLFF. This chain connects TRBV7-2 to TRBJ1-4; 10 bases fit TRBD1. CDR3 length equals 14 residues. V shed 5 bases and J 6 bases; nucleotides not matched to a gene: 3. Germline V gives CDR1 SGHTA, CDR2 FQGNSA.

The CDR3 loop is CASSTGDSYQPQHF. CDR3 in DNA: TGTGCCAGCAGCACAGGGGACAGCTATCAGCCCCAGCATTTT. The chain recombines TRBV12-3 or TRBV12-4 with TRBJ1-5, with TRBD1 matching 7 bases. V lost 6 bases and J lost 5; bases outside the gene matches: 7. The CDR3 is 14 residues long.

V and J are TRBV5-1 and TRBJ2-2; perhaps TRBD1 as D (6 bases). Deletions cut 0 bases from V and 6 bases from J, with 21 bases between. The CDR3 sequence is 18 residues long. The germline gives CDR1 SGHRS, CDR2 YFSETQ. CDR3 DNA: TGCGCCAGCAGCTTGGATGTAATACAGGGAGACCTTTCCGGGGAGCTGTTTTTT. It encodes CASSLDVIQGDLSGELFF.

This clonotype was counted a few times. V gene TRBV7-9 combines with J gene TRBJ2-3; TRBD2 matches 10 bases. The V gene end was trimmed by 1 base and the J gene end by 9 bases; junction bases not matched to a gene: 4. CDR1 is SEHNR and CDR2 is FQNEAQ in the germline V gene (reference sequence). The CDR3 has 14 amino acids. CDR3 amino acids: CASSLVAGGDTQYF. CDR3 bases: TGTGCCAGCAGCTTAGTAGCGGGGGGCGACACGCAGTATTTT. The variable domain in full, completed from reference TRBV7-9 and TRBJ2-3, reads DTGVSQNPRHKITKRGQNVTFRCDPISEHNRLYWYRQTLGQGPEFLTYFQNEAQLEKSRLLSDRFSAERPKGSFSTLEIQRTEQGDSAMYLCASSLVAGGDTQYFGPGTRLTVL.

Ten or more counts support this clonotype. This chain joins TRBV6-5 and TRBJ2-1, with TRBD2 as a possible D gene (6 bases). V lost 2 bases and J 2 bases, leaving 7 bases between the germline ends. The CDR3 consists of 14 residues. The germline CDR1 and CDR2 sequences are MNHEY and SVGAGI. In DNA form, the CDR3 reads TGTGCCAGCAGTTACGCGGGAACCTACAATGAGCAGTTCTTC. The encoded protein is CASSYAGTYNEQFF.